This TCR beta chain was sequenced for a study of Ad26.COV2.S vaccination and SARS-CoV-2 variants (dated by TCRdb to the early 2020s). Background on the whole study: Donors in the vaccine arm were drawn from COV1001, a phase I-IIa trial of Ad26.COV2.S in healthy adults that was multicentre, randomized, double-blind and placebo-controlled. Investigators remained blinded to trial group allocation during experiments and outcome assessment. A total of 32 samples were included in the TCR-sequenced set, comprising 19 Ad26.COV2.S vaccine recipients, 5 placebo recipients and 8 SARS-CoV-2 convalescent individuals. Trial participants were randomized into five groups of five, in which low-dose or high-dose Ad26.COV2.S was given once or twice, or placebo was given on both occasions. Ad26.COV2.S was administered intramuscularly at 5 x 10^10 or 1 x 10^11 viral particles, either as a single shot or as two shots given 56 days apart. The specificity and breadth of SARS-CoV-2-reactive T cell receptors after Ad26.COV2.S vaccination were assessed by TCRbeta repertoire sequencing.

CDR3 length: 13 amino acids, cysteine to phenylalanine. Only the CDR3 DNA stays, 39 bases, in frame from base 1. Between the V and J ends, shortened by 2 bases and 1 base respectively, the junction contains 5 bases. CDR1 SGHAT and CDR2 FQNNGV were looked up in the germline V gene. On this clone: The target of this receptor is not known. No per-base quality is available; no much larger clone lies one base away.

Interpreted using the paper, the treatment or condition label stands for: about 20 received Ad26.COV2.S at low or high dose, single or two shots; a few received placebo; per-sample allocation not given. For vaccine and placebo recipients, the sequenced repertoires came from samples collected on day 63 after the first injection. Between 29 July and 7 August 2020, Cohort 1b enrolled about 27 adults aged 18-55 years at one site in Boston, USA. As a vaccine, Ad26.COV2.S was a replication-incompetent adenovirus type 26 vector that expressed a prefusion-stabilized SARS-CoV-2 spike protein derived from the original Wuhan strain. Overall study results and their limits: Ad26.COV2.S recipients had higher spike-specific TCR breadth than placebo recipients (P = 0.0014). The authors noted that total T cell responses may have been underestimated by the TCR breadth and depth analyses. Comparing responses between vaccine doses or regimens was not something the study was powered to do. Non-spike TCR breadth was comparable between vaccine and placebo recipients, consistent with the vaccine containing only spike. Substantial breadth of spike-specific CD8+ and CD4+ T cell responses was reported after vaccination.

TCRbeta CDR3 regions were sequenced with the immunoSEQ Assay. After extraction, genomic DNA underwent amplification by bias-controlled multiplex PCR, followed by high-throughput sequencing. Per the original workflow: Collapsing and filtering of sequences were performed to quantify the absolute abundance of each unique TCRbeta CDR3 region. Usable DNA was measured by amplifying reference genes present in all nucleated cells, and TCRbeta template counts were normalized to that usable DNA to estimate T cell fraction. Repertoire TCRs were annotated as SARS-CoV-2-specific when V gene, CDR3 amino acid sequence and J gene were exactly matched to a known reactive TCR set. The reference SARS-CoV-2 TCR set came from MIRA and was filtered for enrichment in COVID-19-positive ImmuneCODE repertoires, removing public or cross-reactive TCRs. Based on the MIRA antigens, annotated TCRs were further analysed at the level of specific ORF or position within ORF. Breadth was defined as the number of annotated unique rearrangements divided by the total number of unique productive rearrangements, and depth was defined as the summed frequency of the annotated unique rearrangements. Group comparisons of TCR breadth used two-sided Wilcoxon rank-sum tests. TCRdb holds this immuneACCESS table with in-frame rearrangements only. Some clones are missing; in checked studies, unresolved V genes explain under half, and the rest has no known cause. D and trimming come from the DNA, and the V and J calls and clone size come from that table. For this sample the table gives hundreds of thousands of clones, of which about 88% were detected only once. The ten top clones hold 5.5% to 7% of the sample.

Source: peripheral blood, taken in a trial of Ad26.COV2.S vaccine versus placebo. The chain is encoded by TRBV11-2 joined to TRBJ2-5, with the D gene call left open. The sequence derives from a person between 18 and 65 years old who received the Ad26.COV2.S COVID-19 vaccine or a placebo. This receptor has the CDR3 CASSLHTQETQYF. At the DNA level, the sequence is TGTGCCAGCAGCTTACACACCCAAGAGACCCAGTACTTC.